These 25 T cell receptor beta chains were sequenced from one sample in a study of CD8 T cells in ankylosing spondylitis. One entry per CDR3 protein, called by TCRdb with MiXCR from the 5' RACE reads. The sample holds 150,000 to 200,000 distinct CDR3 sequences; around a sixth are singletons and the top ten take more than 3.5%. The sample was blood, either unsorted or a sorted T cell fraction (not recorded which). Receptor source: a male donor aged 10 to 30 with ankylosing spondylitis or in good health (not recorded which).

This clonotype was detected only a few times. The V gene is TRBV19, the J gene TRBJ2-2; D gene unclear. The CDR3 is 19 residues long. The V and J ends lost 7 bases and 6 bases respectively, with 30 bases between them. CDR1 LNHDA and CDR2 SQIVND come from the germline V gene (reference sequence). CDR3 coding DNA: TGTGCCAGTATGGCCCAGAACTTAATCCCGGGCCAATGGGCCGGGGAGCTGTTTTTT. It encodes CASMAQNLIPGQWAGELFF.

This clonotype was counted many times. V and J are TRBV20-1 and TRBJ2-1, with D hard to call. CDR3 size: 13 residues. Germline CDR1 and CDR2: DFQATT and SNEGSKA (reference sequence). Trimming removed 3 bases from V and 2 bases from J, with 8 bases in between. Here the CDR3 DNA reads TGCAGTGCTAGGGGTGCAACCTACAATGAGCAGTTCTTC. This translates into CSARGATYNEQFF.

The chain combines TRBV20-1 with TRBJ2-1, with no clear D. V lost 6 bases to trimming and J lost 0 bases, with 12 bases between them. This CDR3 spans 14 amino acids. CDR1 and CDR2 from the germline V gene are DFQATT and SNEGSKA (reference sequence). Here the CDR3 reads CSAKELSSYNEQFF. The CDR3 DNA reads as TGCAGTGCGAAGGAACTGAGCTCCTACAATGAGCAGTTCTTC.

The genes are TRBV3-1 and TRBJ2-1; D unclear. Trimming cost V 0 bases and J 8 bases, with 8 bases left between them. The CDR3 covers 13 residues. Per the germline V gene, CDR1 is LGHDT and CDR2 is YNNKEL (reference sequence). The CDR3 loop is CASSQDWKHEQFF. In DNA, the CDR3 is TGTGCCAGCAGCCAAGATTGGAAACATGAGCAGTTCTTC.

At least ten counts were recorded for this clonotype. The genes are TRBV10-3 and TRBJ2-1; the D gene is possibly TRBD2 (6 bases). This CDR3 has 14 residues. Germline CDR1 reads ENHRY; CDR2 reads SYGVKD. The V end lost 5 bases, the J end lost 7 bases, and 15 bases lay between the germline ends. This CDR3 reads CAISTGTPRNEQFF. The DNA of the CDR3 is TGTGCCATCAGTACCGGGACTCCGAGAAATGAGCAGTTCTTC.

This clonotype was detected a few times. The CDR3 protein is CASSYSGRISYNEQFF. The CDR3 DNA follows: TGTGCCAGCAGTTACTCGGGCAGGATATCCTACAATGAGCAGTTCTTC. The V and J genes are TRBV6-5 and TRBJ2-1; no clear D gene. Germline CDR1 is MNHEY and CDR2 is SVGAGI. There are 16 residues in the CDR3. V dropped 0 bases and J dropped 1 base, with 10 bases sitting between them.

The CDR3 coding sequence is TGCGCCAGCAGCCCCCCAGCGACTAGGGAGGTGGAGCAGTTCTTC. Encoded protein: CASSPPATREVEQFF. The chain has TRBV4-1 and TRBJ2-1; tentatively, D is TRBD2 (6 bases). Germline CDR1 and CDR2: MGHRA and YSYEKL. This CDR3 region has 15 residues. Trimming stripped 4 bases from V and 10 bases from J, with 20 bases between.

This clonotype was recorded many times. This rearrangement joins TRBV11-2 to TRBJ2-1, with a weak D call TRBD2 (6 bases). This CDR3 region has 13 residues. The germline V and J ends were trimmed by 4 bases and 5 bases, with 9 bases remaining between them. Germline CDR1 and CDR2: SGHAT and FQNNGV. The CDR3 bases are TGTGCCAGCAGCTGGGGACTCGACAATGAGCAGTTCTTC. As protein: CASSWGLDNEQFF.

The table lists this clonotype with many counts. The chain combines TRBV14 with TRBJ2-3; TRBD2 matches 7 bases. After removal of 6 bases from V and 4 bases from J, the junction contained 10 bases not matched to a gene. This CDR3 is 15 amino acids long. Germline CDR1 reads SGHDN; CDR2 reads FVKESK. The CDR3 here is CASSPGGRVPDTQYF. In nucleotides, the CDR3 is TGTGCCAGCAGTCCTGGTGGGAGGGTTCCAGATACGCAGTATTTT.

The gene calls are TRBV18 and TRBJ1-5, with 7 nucleotides matching TRBD1. The CDR3 covers 17 residues. The V and J ends lost 2 bases and 0 bases, in that order; junction bases with no gene match: 7. From germline, CDR1 is KGHSH and CDR2 LQKENI. The CDR3 spells CASSPGRGPYSNQPQHF. CDR3 sequence (DNA): TGTGCCAGCTCACCAGGAAGGGGGCCATATAGCAATCAGCCCCAGCATTTT.

This clonotype has at least ten counts. The CDR3 here is CASRTTLRDTEAFF. In nucleotides, the CDR3 is TGTGCCAGCAGGACCACCCTCCGGGACACTGAAGCTTTCTTT. V and J are TRBV10-3 and TRBJ1-1, with unresolved D. Trimming took 10 bases from V and 3 from J, leaving 18 bases between them. The CDR3 is made up of 14 amino acids. Germline CDR1 ENHRY, CDR2 SYGVKD.

Ten or more counts support this clonotype. The rearrangement uses TRBV4-3 and TRBJ2-7; D is unresolved. The CDR3 length is 14 residues. The V and J ends lost 4 bases and 2 bases respectively, with 12 bases between them. Germline lookup yields CDR1 LGHNA and CDR2 YSLEER. The CDR3 loop is CASSRSRGTYEQYF. Written as DNA, the CDR3 is TGCGCCAGCAGCCGCAGCCGCGGCACCTACGAGCAGTACTTC.

This clonotype was detected ten times or more. V usage is TRBV7-9 and J usage is TRBJ2-2, with no clear D. The CDR3 consists of 16 residues. The V gene lost 4 bases and the J gene lost 2 bases, with 14 bases spanning the gap. Germline assignment: CDR1 SEHNR and CDR2 FQNEAQ (reference sequence). CDR3 nucleotide sequence: TGTGCCAGCAGCTCTGCTGCGGACCAAAACACCGGGGAGCTGTTTTTT. Its translation is CASSSAADQNTGELFF.

This clonotype was seen a few times. The rearrangement uses TRBV12-3 or TRBV12-4 and TRBJ2-1; D is ambiguous. The CDR3 contains 13 residues. V lost 7 bases and J lost 5, with 12 bases in between. CDR3 coding DNA: TGTGCCAGCACATTAAGATCCGACAATGAGCAGTTCTTC. This translates into CASTLRSDNEQFF.

In its sample, this clonotype was seen many times. V is TRBV20-1 and J is TRBJ2-3; D is unclear. CDR3 length: 15 residues. V lost 3 bases and J lost 2, with 15 bases in between. The germline CDR1 and CDR2 sequences are DFQATT and SNEGSKA (reference sequence). CDR3 sequence reads: CSASAYDFFTDTQYF. CDR3 bases: TGCAGTGCTAGCGCATACGATTTCTTCACAGATACGCAGTATTTT.

This clonotype was counted at least ten times. The chain is built from TRBV20-1 and TRBJ1-5; D not certain. The CDR3 is 15 amino acids. Looked up from germline, CDR1 is DFQATT and CDR2 is SNEGSKA (reference sequence). V was trimmed by 3 bases and J by 5 bases, leaving 17 bases between them. The CDR3 spells CSARRRAGEYQPQHF. In nucleotides, the CDR3 is TGCAGTGCTAGGCGGAGGGCGGGAGAATATCAGCCCCAGCATTTT.

The chain employs TRBV4-2 and TRBJ2-5, with 12 bases that match TRBD1. Per germline, CDR1 LGHNA and CDR2 YNFKEQ. V shed 4 bases and J 4 bases; nucleotides not matched to a gene: 16. This CDR3 region has 19 residues. The CDR3 loop is CASSPGTGGGSRYSETQYF. Here the CDR3 DNA reads TGTGCCAGCAGCCCCGGGACAGGGGGCGGATCTAGATATTCAGAGACCCAGTACTTC.

This clonotype appeared many times. The rearrangement joins TRBV2 to TRBJ2-5; no definite D call. The V end was cut by 9 bases, the J end by 2 bases, with 7 bases between. CDR1 and CDR2 (germline): SNHLY, FYNNEI. This CDR3 region has 11 residues. The CDR3 DNA reads as TGTGCCAGTTCCAAACAAGAGACCCAGTACTTC. Its translation: CASSKQETQYF.

This clonotype was picked up many times. The chain joins TRBV24-1 to TRBJ2-3; TRBD1 is a possible D gene (6 bases). The germline V gene has CDR1 KGHDR and CDR2 SFDVKD. Between the trimmed V and J ends, which lost 3 bases and 4 bases, there was a span of 7 bases. This CDR3 comprises 13 residues. CDR3 sequence: CATSDRGSDTQYF. CDR3 nucleotides: TGTGCCACCAGTGATAGGGGGTCAGATACGCAGTATTTT.

The J gene is TRBJ2-7, the V gene TRBV18; D might be TRBD1 (6 bases). The germline gives CDR1 KGHSH, CDR2 LQKENI. V lost 3 bases to trimming and J lost 4 bases, with 16 bases between them. This CDR3 contains 15 residues. DNA for the CDR3: TGTGCCAGCTCACCGTCGATAGGGACACAGTACGAGCAGTACTTC. It encodes CASSPSIGTQYEQYF.

The V and J genes are TRBV25-1 and TRBJ2-7; D remains unclear. The V end lost 3 bases, the J end lost 5 bases, and 17 bases lay between the germline ends. The germline V gene encodes CDR1 MGHDK and CDR2 SYGVNS. This CDR3 is 15 amino acids long. Here the CDR3 DNA reads TGTGCCAGCAGTGATTCCGCCCCCAAGGCTGACGAGCAGTACTTC. This codes for CASSDSAPKADEQYF.

The table lists this clonotype with many counts. CDR3 region: CASSLYLASNEQFF. The CDR3 bases are TGTGCCAGCAGTTTGTACCTAGCGTCCAATGAGCAGTTCTTC. The chain links TRBV27 to TRBJ2-1; TRBD2 might be the D (6 bases). The CDR3 length is 14 residues. The germline V and J ends were trimmed by 3 bases and 6 bases, with 12 bases remaining between them. Per the germline V gene, CDR1 is MNHEY and CDR2 is SMNVEV (reference sequence).

This clonotype occurred a few times. The rearrangement links TRBV20-1 to TRBJ2-7; D might be TRBD2 (5 bases). The germline CDR1 and CDR2 sequences are DFQATT and SNEGSKA (reference sequence). CDR3 length: 13 amino acids. V dropped 6 bases and J dropped 1 base, with 13 bases sitting between them. The CDR3, as DNA: TGCAGTGCCCCGATCGGGATGTCCTACGAGCAGTACTTC. This encodes CSAPIGMSYEQYF.

Note on this clonotype: A clone one base away is much larger, so this may be a read error. This chain uses TRBV7-8 with TRBJ2-7, with D unresolved. Trimming cost V 2 bases and J 1 base, with 9 bases left between them. Germline CDR1 and CDR2: SGHVS and FQNEAQ. The CDR3 covers 14 residues. The CDR3 sequence: CASSLTHGSYEQYF. The CDR3 region has the DNA TGTGCCAGCAGCTTAACCCATGGTTCCTACGAGCAGTACTTC.

V is TRBV29-1 and J is TRBJ1-5, with 8 bases aligning to TRBD1. The CDR3 totals 17 residues. Trimming at V came to 8 bases and at J to 5 bases, leaving 20 bases not matched to a gene. Germline V CDR1 and CDR2: SQVTM, ANQGSEA. The CDR3 DNA reads TGCAGCCCCGTTTCCCCCCCACAGGGGGGTCACGATCAGCCCCAGCATTTT. This encodes CSPVSPPQGGHDQPQHF.